Listed here are 32 T cell receptor beta chains from one sample, sequenced in a study of blood T cell repertoires in COVID-19. Clones were sequenced by immunoSEQ multiplex PCR, and TCRdb holds only the in-frame ones, with some missing. Of 250,000 or so clones listed, roughly 86% are singletons. What was sequenced was peripheral blood. The receptors were gathered from a middle-aged man with active or convalescent COVID-19.

V gene TRBV7-9 combines with J gene TRBJ2-1; D is undetermined. CDR1 is SEHNR and CDR2 is FQNEAQ in the germline V gene (reference sequence). V was shortened by 1 base and J by 5 bases, with 9 bases between the two germline ends. The CDR3 totals 14 residues. The CDR3 DNA is TGTGCCAGCAGCTTAGAATGGCTTAACAATGAGCAGTTCTTC. As protein: CASSLEWLNNEQFF.

This chain links TRBV6-5 with TRBJ1-4; D perhaps matches TRBD1 (6 bases). Germline V gene lookup returns CDR1 MNHEY and CDR2 SVGAGI. V lost 4 bases and J lost 10, with 19 bases in between. This CDR3 has 15 residues. The CDR3 sequence is CASSFELGARGKLFF. The CDR3 DNA is TGTGCCAGCAGTTTTGAATTGGGGGCGAGGGGAAAACTGTTTTTT.

This chain links TRBV11-3 with TRBJ1-3; possibly TRBD1 for D (6 bases). CDR1 and CDR2 (germline): SGHNT, YENEEA. The CDR3 has 16 residues. The V end lost 0 bases, the J end lost 0 bases, and 9 bases lay between the germline ends. This chain's CDR3 is CASSLEGTFSGNTIYF. As DNA, the CDR3 is TGTGCCAGCAGCTTAGAGGGGACATTCTCTGGAAACACCATATATTTT.

This chain links TRBV19 with TRBJ1-5; TRBD1 is a possible D gene (6 bases). V dropped 4 bases and J dropped 6 bases, with 13 bases sitting between them. The CDR3 spans 14 residues. Germline assignment: CDR1 LNHDA and CDR2 SQIVND (reference sequence). CDR3 in amino acids: CASSTTGRGQPQHF. The CDR3 nucleotides are TGTGCCAGTAGTACCACAGGGAGGGGTCAGCCCCAGCATTTT.

DNA of the CDR3: TGTGCCAGCAGCTTAGGTCTCCTAGCGGGACGCCGGTACCAAGAGACCCAGTACTTC. It codes for CASSLGLLAGRRYQETQYF. The chain couples TRBV11-3 to TRBJ2-5, with 9 bases fitting TRBD2. The CDR3 length is 19 residues. Germline trimming cut 1 base from V and 0 bases from J; bases unmatched to any gene: 12. Per the germline V gene, CDR1 is SGHNT and CDR2 is YENEEA.

V usage is TRBV30 and J usage is TRBJ2-1, with D unclear. Trimming left V 1 base short and J 6 bases short, with 16 bases between. The CDR3 spans 15 residues. Germline assignment: CDR1 GTSNPN and CDR2 SVGIG (reference sequence). The CDR3 here is CAWSEARDSINEQFF. In DNA, the CDR3 is TGTGCCTGGAGTGAAGCTAGAGACTCGATCAATGAGCAGTTCTTC.

The rearrangement joins TRBV18 to TRBJ2-1, with 15 bases identical to TRBD2. The CDR3 consists of 15 residues. Trimming cost V 6 bases and J 9 bases; bases outside gene matches: 6. CDR1 is KGHSH, CDR2 LQKENI, per germline. CDR3 loop: CASSNPGLAGGEQFF. In DNA, the CDR3 is TGTGCCAGCTCTAATCCGGGACTAGCGGGAGGTGAGCAGTTCTTC. Full variable domain (outside the CDR3, taken from reference TRBV18 and TRBJ2-1): NAGVMQNPRHLVRRRGQEARLRCSPMKGHSHVYWYRQLPEEGLKFMVYLQKENIIDESGMPKERFSAEFPKEGPSILRIQQVVRGDSAAYFCASSNPGLAGGEQFFGPGTRLTVL.

J is TRBJ2-7 and V is TRBV6-5, with 9 bases lining up with TRBD2. Trimming at V came to 7 bases and at J to 5 bases, leaving 9 bases not matched to a gene. CDR3 length: 14 residues. The germline CDR1 and CDR2 sequences are MNHEY and SVGAGI. Here the CDR3 reads CASTRAREGNEQYF. CDR3 coding DNA: TGTGCCAGCACCCGCGCGCGGGAGGGGAACGAGCAGTACTTC.

This sequence joins TRBV4-1 and TRBJ2-3; TRBD1 matches at 10 bases. The CDR3 consists of 15 residues. Germline assignment: CDR1 MGHRA and CDR2 YSYEKL. V dropped 6 bases and J dropped 1; count of bases not matched to a gene: 4. The CDR3 DNA is TGCGCCAGCAGGAGGACAGGGGGTGGCACAGATACGCAGTATTTT. This translates into CASRRTGGGTDTQYF.

V is TRBV19 and J is TRBJ2-1; D is possibly TRBD1 (5 bases). Trimming pared 5 bases from V and 10 bases from J, leaving 9 bases between. Germline V gene lookup returns CDR1 LNHDA and CDR2 SQIVND (reference sequence). This CDR3 has 11 residues. The CDR3 nucleotides are TGTGCCAGTAGTGCCAGGGCGGAGCAGTTCTTC. Amino acid sequence: CASSARAEQFF.

This clone was counted a few times. The chain is built from TRBV5-1 and TRBJ2-1; D ambiguous. V lost 2 bases and J lost 8, with 14 bases in between. The CDR3 is 14 residues long. The germline V gene encodes CDR1 SGHRS and CDR2 YFSETQ. This CDR3 reads CASSLDNRGDEQFF. The CDR3 bases are TGCGCCAGCAGCTTAGATAATAGAGGCGATGAGCAGTTCTTC.

The gene calls are TRBV29-1 and TRBJ2-5; TRBD2 aligns across 9 bases. CDR1 is SQVTM, CDR2 ANQGSEA, per germline. The CDR3 spans 13 residues. J gave up 5 bases and V 5 bases, and 6 bases lay outside the gene matches. The CDR3 region is CSVSSGKRETQYF. DNA of the CDR3: TGCAGCGTTTCTAGCGGGAAAAGGGAGACCCAGTACTTC.

The rearrangement uses TRBV6-2 or TRBV6-3 and TRBJ1-4; 7 nucleotides agree with TRBD1. The CDR3 runs 16 residues. J gave up 3 bases and V 6 bases, and 10 bases lay outside the gene matches. Germline CDR1 reads MNHEY; CDR2 reads SVGEGT. CDR3 bases: TGTGCCAGCAGCTCGACTCCGACAGGGTCTAATGAAAAACTGTTTTTT. Its protein product is CASSSTPTGSNEKLFF.

V gene TRBV14 combines with J gene TRBJ2-1; a possible D gene is TRBD2 (5 bases). Germline V lookup: CDR1 SGHDN, CDR2 FVKESK. Trimming removed 0 bases from V and 0 bases from J, with 9 bases in between. CDR3 length equals 16 residues. CDR3 DNA sequence: TGTGCCAGCAGCCAAGATGTAGGGAGCTCCTACAATGAGCAGTTCTTC. It specifies CASSQDVGSSYNEQFF.

The table lists this clone with a count of one. V usage is TRBV27 and J usage is TRBJ2-5; a possible D gene is TRBD2 (7 bases). CDR1 is MNHEY and CDR2 is SMNVEV in the germline V gene (reference sequence). V dropped 6 bases and J dropped 2 bases, with 16 bases sitting between them. CDR3 length equals 15 residues. The CDR3 here is CASRRGRTFQETQYF. CDR3 DNA sequence: TGTGCCAGCAGGCGGGGGCGGACGTTTCAAGAGACCCAGTACTTC.

This rearrangement joins TRBV6-5 to TRBJ2-3, with D perhaps TRBD2 (7 bases). V was cut by 8 bases and J by 0 bases, with 9 bases left in between. The CDR3 runs 13 residues. Per germline, CDR1 MNHEY and CDR2 SVGAGI. CDR3 protein: CASRGASTDTQYF. CDR3 coding DNA: TGTGCCAGCCGGGGGGCTAGCACAGATACGCAGTATTTT.

The CDR3 reads CASRVGGANTGELFF. CDR3 in DNA: TGTGCCAGCAGAGTCGGGGGTGCGAACACCGGGGAGCTGTTTTTT. The chain recombines TRBV5-5 with TRBJ2-2, with D tentatively TRBD2 (6 bases). V was trimmed by 5 bases and J by 0 bases, leaving 11 bases between them. This CDR3 is 15 amino acids long. CDR1 and CDR2 from the germline V gene are SGHKS and YYEKEE (reference sequence). Based on the CDR3 plus reference TRBV5-5 and TRBJ2-2, the full variable domain is DAGVTQSPTHLIKTRGQQVTLRCSPISGHKSVSWYQQVLGQGPQFIFQYYEKEERGRGNFPDRFSARQFPNYSSELNVNALLLGDSALYLCASRVGGANTGELFFGEGSRLTVL.

The rearrangement joins TRBV7-9 to TRBJ2-3; 8 bases are a match to TRBD2. The CDR3 has 13 residues. The ends lost 9 bases at V and 4 bases at J; junction bases unmatched: 6. CDR1 is SEHNR, CDR2 FQNEAQ, per germline (reference sequence). The CDR3 DNA sequence: TGTGCCAGTACAGAACTAGCGGCAGATACGCAGTATTTT. It specifies CASTELAADTQYF.

V is TRBV19 and J is TRBJ2-7, with TRBD1 identical over 8 bases. The CDR3 length is 15 residues. The V and J ends lost 4 bases and 5 bases, in that order; junction bases with no gene match: 10. Germline V lookup: CDR1 LNHDA, CDR2 SQIVND (reference sequence). CDR3 in amino acids: CASSTPDRVEDEQYF. The CDR3 bases are TGTGCCAGTAGTACTCCGGACAGGGTTGAGGACGAGCAGTACTTC.

This rearrangement joins TRBV3-1 (or the pseudogene TRBV3-2) to TRBJ2-3; D may be TRBD1 (6 bases). Germline loops: CDR1 LGHDT, CDR2 YNNKEL (reference sequence). The CDR3 is made up of 13 amino acids. V dropped 6 bases and J dropped 6 bases, with 13 bases sitting between them. DNA of the CDR3: TGTGCCAGCAGTCAACAGGGTAGGGATACGCAGTATTTT. Its protein is CASSQQGRDTQYF.

The rearrangement joins TRBV5-1 to TRBJ2-1; tentatively, D is TRBD2 (6 bases). The CDR3 runs 16 residues. Germline values: CDR1 SGHRS, CDR2 YFSETQ. Deletions cut 3 bases from V and 0 bases from J, with 13 bases between. CDR3 in DNA: TGCGCCAGCAGCTGGGACTTAGCAAGCTCCTACAATGAGCAGTTCTTC. Amino acid sequence: CASSWDLASSYNEQFF.

The CDR3 here is CASSPRHGYTF. In DNA form, the CDR3 reads TGTGCCAGCAGTCCGCGACACGGCTACACCTTC. The rearrangement uses TRBV12-3 or TRBV12-4 and TRBJ1-2; D unresolved. Trimming left V 5 bases short and J 8 bases short, with 9 bases between. There are 11 residues in the CDR3.

CDR3 region: CASKFMTGGYSPLHF. The CDR3 DNA reads as TGTGCCAGTAAATTCATGACAGGGGGGTATTCACCCCTCCACTTT. The chain couples TRBV19 to TRBJ1-6, with 9 bases matching TRBD1. CDR1 and CDR2 (germline): LNHDA, SQIVND (reference sequence). V gave up 7 bases and J gave up 8 bases; unmatched junction bases: 9. This CDR3 has 15 residues.

The J gene is TRBJ1-1, the V gene TRBV12-3 or TRBV12-4, with a weak D call TRBD1 (5 bases). CDR3 length: 13 residues. V lost 6 bases, J lost 7 bases, and 15 bases lay in between. CDR3 sequence reads: CASSPRGGSEAFF. The CDR3 region has the DNA TGTGCCAGCAGCCCCCGGGGGGGGAGTGAAGCTTTCTTT.

The chain employs TRBV14 and TRBJ2-7, with D perhaps matching TRBD2 (5 bases). This CDR3 has 14 residues. The germline CDR1 and CDR2 sequences are SGHDN and FVKESK. Deletions cut 0 bases from V and 6 bases from J, with 12 bases between. The CDR3 sequence is CASSQEDQLVEQYF. The CDR3 DNA reads TGTGCCAGCAGCCAAGAAGATCAACTAGTCGAGCAGTACTTC.

The chain carries TRBV18 and TRBJ2-7, with unresolved D. Germline values: CDR1 KGHSH, CDR2 LQKENI. CDR3 length: 14 residues. Trimming cost V 3 bases and J 0 bases, with 9 bases left between them. The CDR3 nucleotides are TGTGCCAGCTCACCGCGCGGCGTCTCCTACGAGCAGTACTTC. Amino acid sequence: CASSPRGVSYEQYF.

The chain joins TRBV7-9 to TRBJ1-1, with unresolved D. Germline V gene lookup returns CDR1 SEHNR and CDR2 FQNEAQ (reference sequence). This CDR3 is built from 16 residues. Between the trimmed V and J ends, which lost 3 bases and 3 bases, there was a span of 17 bases. CDR3 in amino acids: CASSFGWTERDTEAFF. The CDR3 nucleotides read TGTGCCAGCAGCTTTGGCTGGACGGAGCGGGACACTGAAGCTTTCTTT.

V gene TRBV11-3 combines with J gene TRBJ2-1; 14 bases line up with TRBD2. Germline loops: CDR1 SGHNT, CDR2 YENEEA. V lost 2 bases, J lost 15 bases, and 9 bases stayed unmatched. The CDR3 sequence is 15 residues long. For the CDR3, the DNA is TGTGCCAGCAGCTTAAGGGGACTAGCGGGAGAGGTCGGGTTCTTC. This gives the protein CASSLRGLAGEVGFF.

This clone was recorded only once. The chain carries TRBV7-2 and TRBJ1-1; TRBD1 matches 10 bases. Germline trimming cut 5 bases from V and 3 bases from J; bases unmatched to any gene: 6. This CDR3 is 15 amino acids long. Per the germline V gene, CDR1 is SGHTA and CDR2 is FQGNSA. The CDR3 bases are TGTGCCAGCAGCGCGTGGACAGGGGGAGACACTGAAGCTTTCTTT. Translating gives CASSAWTGGDTEAFF.

The chain uses TRBV18 and TRBJ2-7, with TRBD2 as a possible D gene (6 bases). The CDR3 spans 14 residues. Deletions cut 7 bases from V and 6 bases from J, with 19 bases between. Germline V gene data show CDR1 as KGHSH and CDR2 as LQKENI. The CDR3 DNA reads as TGTGCCAGCTTAAGTGCCGGAGGGTTCGGCGAGCAGTACTTC. Its translation is CASLSAGGFGEQYF. Combining the CDR3 with reference TRBV18 and TRBJ2-7 gives the whole variable domain NAGVMQNPRHLVRRRGQEARLRCSPMKGHSHVYWYRQLPEEGLKFMVYLQKENIIDESGMPKERFSAEFPKEGPSILRIQQVVRGDSAAYFCASLSAGGFGEQYFGPGTRLTVT.

V gene TRBV6-5 combines with J gene TRBJ2-7, with D perhaps matching TRBD1 (5 bases). Trimming cost V 0 bases and J 4 bases, with 13 bases left between them. Germline lookup yields CDR1 MNHEY and CDR2 SVGAGI. This CDR3 has 15 residues. CDR3 bases: TGTGCCAGCAGTTACTCGAAGGGGCAGAGGTACGAGCAGTACTTC. This sequence encodes CASSYSKGQRYEQYF.

This rearrangement joins TRBV29-1 to TRBJ1-1; D gene unclear. The CDR3 covers 11 residues. Germline CDR1 SQVTM, CDR2 ANQGSEA. CDR3 DNA: TGCACTTACAGCCTGAACACTGAAGCTTTCTTT. It translates to CTYSLNTEAFF.